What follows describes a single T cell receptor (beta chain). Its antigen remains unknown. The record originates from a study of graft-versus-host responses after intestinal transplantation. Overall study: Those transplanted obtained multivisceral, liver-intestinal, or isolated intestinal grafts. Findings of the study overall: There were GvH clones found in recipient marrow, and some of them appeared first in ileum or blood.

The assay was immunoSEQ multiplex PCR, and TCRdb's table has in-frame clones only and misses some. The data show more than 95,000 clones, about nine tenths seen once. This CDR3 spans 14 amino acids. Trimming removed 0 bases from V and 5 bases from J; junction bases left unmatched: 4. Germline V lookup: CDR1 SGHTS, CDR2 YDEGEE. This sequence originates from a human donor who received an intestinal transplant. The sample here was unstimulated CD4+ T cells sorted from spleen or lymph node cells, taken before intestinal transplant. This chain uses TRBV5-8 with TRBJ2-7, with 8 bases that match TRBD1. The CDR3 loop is CASSLGQGAHEQYF. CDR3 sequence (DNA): TGTGCCAGCAGCTTGGGCCAGGGGGCCCACGAGCAGTACTTC.